The 10 T cell receptor beta chains in this list originate from one sample, sequenced in a study of T-cell reconstitution after alpha-beta-depleted transplantation in children. During its preparation, the TCRbeta library received unique molecular identifiers. Each CDR3 protein gets one entry after TCRdb re-called the PCR reads with MiXCR. The table lists approximately 270,000 distinct CDR3 sequences, roughly a quarter of them singletons. Sample: PBMCs, mostly from graft donor cells, taken 360 days after TCRalphabeta/CD19-depleted stem cell transplant. The source of these receptors is a female patient aged 2 to 10 who had a stem cell transplant for congenital amegakaryocytic thrombocytopenia, so the T cells may come from the graft donor.

This chain uses TRBV4-2 with TRBJ2-1, with 7 bases identical to TRBD2. With 5 bases clipped from V and 8 bases from J, the junction kept 6 bases outside the gene matches. CDR3 length: 13 amino acids. CDR1 LGHNA and CDR2 YNFKEQ come from the germline V gene. CDR3 region: CASSRGGSHEQFF. The DNA for the CDR3 is TGTGCCAGCAGCAGGGGAGGGTCCCATGAGCAGTTCTTC.

This clonotype has ten or more counts. The CDR3 sequence: CSVGSGANVLTF. The CDR3 coding sequence is TGCAGCGTTGGATCTGGGGCCAACGTCCTGACTTTC. The chain joins TRBV29-1 to TRBJ2-6; D not resolved. The CDR3 covers 12 residues. Deletions cut 4 bases from V and 1 base from J, with 2 bases between. Germline CDR1 SQVTM, CDR2 ANQGSEA.

This chain joins TRBV5-6 and TRBJ1-1; TRBD1 is a possible D gene (5 bases). The CDR3 runs 15 residues. The germline CDR1 and CDR2 sequences are SGHDT and YYEEEE. V was pared by 0 bases and J by 1 base, with 10 bases between. CDR3 bases: TGTGCCAGCAGCTTGGTCGGGGGTGGGAACACTGAAGCTTTCTTT. It codes for CASSLVGGGNTEAFF.

This clonotype was seen many times. The chain couples TRBV28 to TRBJ2-7; 9 bases match TRBD1. This CDR3 spans 15 amino acids. The ends lost 3 bases at V and 3 bases at J; junction bases unmatched: 6. Germline V gene lookup returns CDR1 MDHEN and CDR2 SYDVKM. The CDR3 bases are TGTGCCAGCAGTTTTCTGGGACAGGGAAGCTACGAGCAGTACTTC. Translation gives CASSFLGQGSYEQYF.

J is TRBJ2-2 and V is TRBV5-1; D not resolved. This CDR3 has 15 amino acids. The ends were cut back, 0 bases at V and 0 bases at J, with 6 bases in the middle. CDR1 is SGHRS, CDR2 YFSETQ, per germline. CDR3 loop: CASSLARSNTGELFF. CDR3 coding DNA: TGCGCCAGCAGCTTGGCACGCTCGAACACCGGGGAGCTGTTTTTT. The entire variable domain, with the rest obtained from reference TRBV5-1 and TRBJ2-2, is as follows: KAGVTQTPRYLIKTRGQQVTLSCSPISGHRSVSWYQQTPGQGLQFLFEYFSETQRNKGNFPGRFSGRQFSNSRSEMNVSTLELGDSALYLCASSLARSNTGELFFGEGSRLTVL.

This clonotype has more than one count but fewer than ten. The chain is built from TRBV20-1 and TRBJ2-1; 14 positions agree with TRBD2. V trimming: 7 bases; J trimming: 2 bases; junction bases outside the gene matches: 7. CDR1 is DFQATT, CDR2 SNEGSKA, per germline (reference sequence). CDR3 size: 16 residues. CDR3 sequence: CSVQGLAGEAYNEQFF. The CDR3 nucleotides are TGCAGTGTCCAGGGACTAGCGGGAGAAGCCTACAATGAGCAGTTCTTC.

This chain uses TRBV28 with TRBJ2-7; unclear D gene. CDR3 length: 12 residues. Germline V gene sequence: CDR1 MDHEN, CDR2 SYDVKM. V lost 2 bases to trimming and J lost 6 bases, with 8 bases between them. CDR3 sequence reads: CASSLLSLEQYF. Here the CDR3 DNA reads TGTGCCAGCAGTTTACTGTCCCTCGAGCAGTACTTC.

The V and J genes are TRBV11-1 and TRBJ2-7, with D perhaps TRBD2 (5 bases). The germline CDR1 and CDR2 sequences are SGHAT and FQDESV (reference sequence). The CDR3 runs 20 residues. V was cut by 1 base and J by 1 base, with 26 bases left in between. CDR3 loop: CASSLEIGGQTYLSSYEQYF. The CDR3 DNA follows: TGTGCCAGCAGCTTAGAGATCGGCGGGCAGACTTACCTATCTTCCTACGAGCAGTACTTC.

The CDR3 sequence: CSARVQLNTEAFF. CDR3 nucleotides: TGCAGTGCTAGAGTACAATTGAACACTGAAGCTTTCTTT. This chain connects TRBV20-1 to TRBJ1-1; the D is unclear. The V end lost 1 base, the J end lost 0 bases, and 6 bases lay between the germline ends. Looked up from germline, CDR1 is DFQATT and CDR2 is SNEGSKA (reference sequence). CDR3 length equals 13 residues.

The chain combines TRBV20-1 with TRBJ2-5, with a weak D call TRBD1 (6 bases). V was pared by 7 bases and J by 4 bases, with 7 bases between. This CDR3 contains 10 residues. CDR1 is DFQATT, CDR2 SNEGSKA, per germline (reference sequence). CDR3 in amino acids: CSGGGETQYF. The DNA for the CDR3 is TGCAGTGGAGGGGGAGAGACCCAGTACTTC.